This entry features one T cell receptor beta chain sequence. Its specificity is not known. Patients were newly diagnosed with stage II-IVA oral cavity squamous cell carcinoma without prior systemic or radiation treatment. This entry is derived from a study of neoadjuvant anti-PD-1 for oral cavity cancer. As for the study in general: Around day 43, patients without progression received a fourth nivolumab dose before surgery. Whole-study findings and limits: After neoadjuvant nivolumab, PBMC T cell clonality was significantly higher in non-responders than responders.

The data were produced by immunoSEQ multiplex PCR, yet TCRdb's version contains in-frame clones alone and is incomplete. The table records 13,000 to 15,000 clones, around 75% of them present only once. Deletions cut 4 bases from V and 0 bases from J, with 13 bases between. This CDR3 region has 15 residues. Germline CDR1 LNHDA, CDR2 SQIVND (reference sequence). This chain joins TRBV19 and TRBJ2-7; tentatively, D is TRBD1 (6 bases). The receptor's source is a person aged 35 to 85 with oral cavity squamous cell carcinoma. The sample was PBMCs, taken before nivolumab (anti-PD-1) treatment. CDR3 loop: CASSTATGNSYEQYF. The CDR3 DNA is TGTGCCAGTAGTACCGCGACAGGCAACTCCTACGAGCAGTACTTC.